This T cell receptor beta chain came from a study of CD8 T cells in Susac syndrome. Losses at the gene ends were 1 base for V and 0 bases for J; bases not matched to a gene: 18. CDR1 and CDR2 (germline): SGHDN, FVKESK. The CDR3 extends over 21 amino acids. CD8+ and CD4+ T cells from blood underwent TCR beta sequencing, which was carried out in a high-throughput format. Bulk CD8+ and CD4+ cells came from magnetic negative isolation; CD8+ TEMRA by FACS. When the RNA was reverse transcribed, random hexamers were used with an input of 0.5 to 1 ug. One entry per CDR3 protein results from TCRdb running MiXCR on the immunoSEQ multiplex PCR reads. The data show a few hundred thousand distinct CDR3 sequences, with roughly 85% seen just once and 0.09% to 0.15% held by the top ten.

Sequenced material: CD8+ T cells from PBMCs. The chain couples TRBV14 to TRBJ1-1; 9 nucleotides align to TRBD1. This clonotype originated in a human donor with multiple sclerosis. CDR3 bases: TGTGCCAGCAGCCAAGGGTTGGGGACAGGGACGTCCGGGGTGTTGAACACTGAAGCTTTCTTT. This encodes CASSQGLGTGTSGVLNTEAFF.